Listed here are 27 T cell receptor beta chains from one sample, sequenced in a study of control samples from healthy donors and cancer patients (dated by TCRdb to the early 2020s). Library preparation was by the immunoSEQ multiplex PCR assay. TCRdb holds this immuneACCESS table with in-frame rearrangements only. Some clones are missing; in checked studies, unresolved V genes explain under half, and the rest has no known cause. The table kept for this sample lists about 200,000 clones. The top ten clones comprise roughly 2.2% of the sample. Sequenced: blood. The receptor set was obtained from a woman in her 30s in good health.

The V gene is TRBV5-4, the J gene TRBJ1-1; TRBD1 is a possible D gene (6 bases). V lost 2 bases and J lost 3, with 11 bases in between. CDR3 length equals 14 residues. Germline V gives CDR1 SGHNT, CDR2 YYREEE (reference sequence). CDR3 sequence reads: CASSFWGADTEAFF. CDR3 DNA sequence: TGTGCCAGCAGCTTTTGGGGGGCGGACACTGAAGCTTTCTTT.

This chain links TRBV27 with TRBJ1-2; TRBD1 matches 8 bases. CDR1 MNHEY and CDR2 SMNVEV come from the germline V gene (reference sequence). The ends lost 3 bases at V and 1 base at J; junction bases unmatched: 4. The CDR3 has 15 amino acids. The CDR3 region is CASSFQGALNYGYTF. CDR3 nucleotide sequence: TGTGCCAGCAGTTTTCAGGGGGCCCTTAACTATGGCTACACCTTC.

The chain employs TRBV27 and TRBJ2-1; 12 bases match TRBD2. The CDR3 covers 15 residues. V was pared by 7 bases and J by 8 bases, with 9 bases of the junction left unmatched. Germline CDR1 reads MNHEY; CDR2 reads SMNVEV (reference sequence). CDR3 bases: TGTGCCAGCAACGGACCGGGACTAGCGGGCTATGAGCAGTTCTTC. This encodes CASNGPGLAGYEQFF.

J is TRBJ1-5 and V is TRBV4-3; D is uncertain. The CDR3 has 15 residues. CDR1 is LGHNA, CDR2 YSLEER, per germline. Between the trimmed V and J ends, which lost 0 bases and 3 bases, there was a span of 9 bases. CDR3 region: CASSQDGISNQPQHF. The CDR3, as DNA: TGCGCCAGCAGCCAAGACGGGATTTCCAATCAGCCCCAGCATTTT.

The V call is TRBV30, the J call TRBJ2-3, with 14 bases lining up with TRBD2. Trimming removed 4 bases from V and 3 bases from J; junction bases left unmatched: 12. The CDR3 sequence is 18 residues long. The germline V gene encodes CDR1 GTSNPN and CDR2 SVGIG (reference sequence). CDR3 bases: TGTGCCTGGAAGACTAGCGGGGGGGAGGTGGTACGGACAGATACGCAGTATTTT. It translates to CAWKTSGGEVVRTDTQYF.

The chain recombines TRBV14 with TRBJ1-2, with D unresolved. Germline CDR1 and CDR2: SGHDN and FVKESK. Trimming pared 3 bases from V and 2 bases from J, leaving 13 bases between. There are 15 residues in the CDR3. In nucleotides, the CDR3 is TGTGCCAGCAGCCAGACCAGGACGTACAACTATGGCTACACCTTC. Its protein product is CASSQTRTYNYGYTF.

This rearrangement joins TRBV7-9 to TRBJ1-1; D unresolved. Germline V CDR1 and CDR2: SEHNR, FQNEAQ (reference sequence). Trimming cost V 3 bases and J 2 bases, with 4 bases left between them. The CDR3 has 12 amino acids. The CDR3 DNA reads TGTGCCAGCAGCTTGTCTAACACTGAAGCTTTCTTT. It encodes CASSLSNTEAFF.

V and J are TRBV11-3 and TRBJ2-2; weak D call: TRBD1 (6 bases). The germline gives CDR1 SGHNT, CDR2 YENEEA. Trimming cost V 5 bases and J 1 base, with 11 bases left between them. This CDR3 comprises 15 residues. The CDR3 spells CASSETGMNTGELFF. The CDR3 nucleotides read TGTGCCAGCAGCGAGACAGGAATGAACACCGGGGAGCTGTTTTTT.

The V gene is TRBV4-3, the J gene TRBJ2-1, with 9 nucleotides matching TRBD2. Germline trimming cut 0 bases from V and 9 bases from J; bases unmatched to any gene: 12. The CDR3 runs to 17 residues. Germline CDR1 and CDR2: LGHNA and YSLEER. CDR3 DNA sequence: TGCGCCAGCAGCCAAGAAAGAACTAGCGGGCCTCAGGGTGAGCAGTTCTTC. This translates into CASSQERTSGPQGEQFF.

The CDR3 protein is CASSLGRRLLSSYNSPLHF. The CDR3 DNA follows: TGTGCCAGCAGCTTAGGAAGGAGACTACTGAGCTCCTATAATTCACCCCTCCACTTT. The chain employs TRBV13 and TRBJ1-6; no clear D. CDR3 size: 19 residues. Germline V gene lookup returns CDR1 PRHDT and CDR2 FYEKMQ (reference sequence). V was shortened by 0 bases and J by 0 bases, with 15 bases between the two germline ends.

Here the CDR3 DNA reads TGTGCCAGCAGCCAGACCCTTTCCAGGGGGCGGGTAAATCAGCCCCAGCATTTT. It yields the protein CASSQTLSRGRVNQPQHF. The J gene is TRBJ1-5, the V gene TRBV3-1 (or the pseudogene TRBV3-2); 8 positions match TRBD1. Germline CDR1 LGHDT, CDR2 YNNKEL (reference sequence). The CDR3 runs to 18 residues. J gave up 4 bases and V 3 bases, and 14 bases lay outside the gene matches.

V gene TRBV27 combines with J gene TRBJ2-7; 8 nucleotides line up with TRBD2. The CDR3 loop spans 15 amino acids. J was trimmed by 2 bases and V by 6 bases; bases with no gene match: 9. The germline gives CDR1 MNHEY, CDR2 SMNVEV (reference sequence). CDR3 region: CASRSPGGGAYEQYF. The CDR3 nucleotides read TGTGCCAGCAGATCTCCGGGGGGGGGCGCCTACGAGCAGTACTTC.

The chain is built from TRBV13 and TRBJ2-7; 8 positions agree with TRBD1. The V gene's germline CDR1 is PRHDT and CDR2 FYEKMQ (reference sequence). Unmatched junction bases numbered 6, after V lost 5 bases and J lost 0 bases. This CDR3 comprises 15 residues. This CDR3 is CASSPWTGSSYEQYF. The CDR3 DNA reads TGTGCCAGCAGCCCTTGGACAGGGAGCTCCTACGAGCAGTACTTC.

As for this clone: A read error may account for a junction end that differs from germline. The chain employs TRBV7-7 and TRBJ1-3; D is ambiguous. Germline V gene data show CDR1 as SSHAT and CDR2 as FNYEAQ (reference sequence). This CDR3 has 16 amino acids. CDR3 in amino acids: CASSLWVGASGNTIYF. For the CDR3, the DNA is TGTGCTAGCAGCTTGTGGGTTGGAGCCTCTGGAAACACCATATATTTT.

The chain is built from TRBV30 and TRBJ1-5; TRBD1 matches at 9 bases. The V segment lost 0 bases and the J segment 5 bases; nucleotides outside the gene matches: 5. This CDR3 has 15 residues. CDR1 GTSNPN and CDR2 SVGIG come from the germline V gene (reference sequence). CDR3 protein: CAWSVGTGRDQPQHF. Here the CDR3 DNA reads TGTGCCTGGAGTGTTGGGACAGGGAGAGATCAGCCCCAGCATTTT. The variable domain in full, with the rest retrieved from reference TRBV30 and TRBJ1-5, is SQTIHQWPATLVQPVGSPLSLECTVEGTSNPNLYWYRQAAGRGLQLLFYSVGIGQISSEVPQNLSASRPQDRQFILSSKKLLLSDSGFYLCAWSVGTGRDQPQHFGDGTRLSIL.

V and J are TRBV11-2 and TRBJ2-1, with 8 bases that match TRBD2. The CDR3 runs 17 residues. Germline V gives CDR1 SGHAT, CDR2 FQNNGV. J gave up 0 bases and V 4 bases, and 8 bases lay outside the gene matches. The CDR3 coding sequence is TGTGCCAGCAGCTCCAATAGCGGGGAGAGCTCCTACAATGAGCAGTTCTTC. Its translation is CASSSNSGESSYNEQFF.

V gene TRBV18 combines with J gene TRBJ1-1, with D possibly TRBD1 on 5 matching bases. Germline V lookup: CDR1 KGHSH, CDR2 LQKENI. The CDR3 contains 16 residues. Deletions cut 2 bases from V and 0 bases from J, with 13 bases between. The CDR3 nucleotides are TGTGCCAGCTCACCAATTGGGGCAGGGATGAACACTGAAGCTTTCTTT. Its protein is CASSPIGAGMNTEAFF.

This rearrangement joins TRBV18 to TRBJ1-2; perhaps TRBD1 as D (6 bases). V was pared by 2 bases and J by 2 bases, with 12 bases between. Looked up from germline, CDR1 is KGHSH and CDR2 is LQKENI. This CDR3 region has 15 residues. Here the CDR3 DNA reads TGTGCCAGCTCACCAGGGGGCGAGGGCAACTATGGCTACACCTTC. Protein sequence: CASSPGGEGNYGYTF. The complete variable domain, with remaining parts taken from reference TRBV18 and TRBJ1-2, reads NAGVMQNPRHLVRRRGQEARLRCSPMKGHSHVYWYRQLPEEGLKFMVYLQKENIIDESGMPKERFSAEFPKEGPSILRIQQVVRGDSAAYFCASSPGGEGNYGYTFGSGTRLTVV.

The chain is built from TRBV7-2 and TRBJ2-7; D not resolved. The CDR3 has 11 residues. Per germline, CDR1 SGHTA and CDR2 FQGNSA. The ends were cut back, 5 bases at V and 4 bases at J, with 6 bases in the middle. The chain's CDR3 is CASSHRYEQYF. The CDR3 DNA reads TGTGCCAGCAGCCATAGATACGAGCAGTACTTC.

The genes are TRBV2 and TRBJ1-1, with D possibly being TRBD1 (5 bases). The CDR3 runs to 13 residues. With 6 bases removed from V and 3 bases from J, the gap between germline ends came to 11 bases. CDR1 is SNHLY and CDR2 is FYNNEI in the germline V gene. CDR3 loop: CASRAMGDTEAFF. As DNA, the CDR3 is TGTGCCAGCAGGGCTATGGGGGACACTGAAGCTTTCTTT.

The chain employs TRBV3-1 (or the pseudogene TRBV3-2) and TRBJ2-7; D gene ambiguous. The CDR3 totals 15 residues. Germline CDR1 LGHDT, CDR2 YNNKEL (reference sequence). V was cut by 1 base and J by 0 bases, with 10 bases left in between. The CDR3 spells CASSQAWGISYEQYF. Here the CDR3 DNA reads TGTGCCAGCAGCCAAGCTTGGGGTATCTCCTACGAGCAGTACTTC.

The rearrangement links TRBV29-1 to TRBJ1-5; a possible D gene is TRBD1 (5 bases). Trimming shortened V by 6 bases and J by 7 bases, and 16 bases separated the two germline ends. This CDR3 comprises 13 residues. The germline CDR1 and CDR2 sequences are SQVTM and ANQGSEA. This CDR3 is CSVLTGGYQPQHF. CDR3 DNA sequence: TGCAGCGTACTTACAGGAGGGTACCAGCCCCAGCATTTT.

The chain links TRBV30 to TRBJ1-5; 7 bases fit TRBD1. Germline trimming cut 5 bases from V and 3 bases from J; bases unmatched to any gene: 1. Germline CDR1 is GTSNPN and CDR2 is SVGIG (reference sequence). CDR3 size: 12 residues. The DNA for the CDR3 is TGTGCCTGGGGACAGGACAATCAGCCCCAGCATTTT. Translated: CAWGQDNQPQHF.

The chain recombines TRBV7-2 with TRBJ2-2, with 9 nucleotides matching TRBD2. The CDR3 consists of 18 residues. Losses at the gene ends were 3 bases for V and 2 bases for J; bases not matched to a gene: 10. Per germline, CDR1 SGHTA and CDR2 FQGNSA. This CDR3 reads CASSFPSSGVLNTGELFF. In DNA form, the CDR3 reads TGTGCCAGCAGCTTTCCGTCTAGCGGGGTCTTAAACACCGGGGAGCTGTTTTTT.

This chain links TRBV7-3 with TRBJ1-1, with 7 bases that match TRBD1. V lost 4 bases, J lost 5 bases, and 4 bases stayed unmatched. Germline V gene data show CDR1 as SGHTA and CDR2 as FQGTGA. CDR3 length: 13 residues. The DNA for the CDR3 is TGTGCCAGCAGCTCACAGGGGTATACTGAAGCTTTCTTT. Its translation: CASSSQGYTEAFF.

The chain is built from TRBV4-1 and TRBJ2-1; D possibly corresponds to TRBD1 (6 bases). CDR1 and CDR2 (germline): MGHRA, YSYEKL. Trimming left V 0 bases short and J 7 bases short, with 10 bases between. CDR3 size: 14 residues. Written as DNA, the CDR3 is TGCGCCAGCAGCCAAGATGGCAGGGGAAATGAGCAGTTCTTC. It codes for CASSQDGRGNEQFF.

On this clone itself: One end of the junction fails to match germline, which may point to a read error. The chain joins TRBV7-9 to TRBJ2-7, with D perhaps matching TRBD2 (5 bases). The CDR3 extends over 16 amino acids. CDR1 and CDR2 from the germline V gene are SEHNR and FQNEAQ (reference sequence). The CDR3 loop is CASSLDYAPSSDEQYF. For the CDR3, the DNA is TGTGCCAGCAGCTTAGACTACGCGCCTAGCTCCGACGAGCAGTACTTC.